The rows below give T cell receptor beta chains drawn from one sample of a study of T-cell reconstitution after alpha-beta-depleted transplantation in children. Via MiXCR, TCRdb re-called the PCR reads, giving one row per CDR3 protein. This table holds about 640,000 distinct CDR3 sequences, 16% found once. Source: PBMCs from the stem cell graft donor, taken from the stem cell graft. Source of these receptors: a human donor who donated a stem cell graft to a child with acute myeloid leukemia. Each CDR3 is given without its conserved first and last residue. A D gene is named only where the DNA matches it firmly.

>-|TRBV11-2
ASSLGMSGEPLH
>TRBD1|TRBV20-1
SAQDDRGDQPQH
>TRBD1|TRBV5-6
ASSFRQGSGTDTQY
>-|TRBV5-1
ASSLAGGDNYGYT
>-|TRBV6-1
ASTLDGKGYGYT
>-|TRBV5-1
ASWGSGANVLT
>TRBD2|TRBV29-1
SAGGSSYNEQF
>-|TRBV19
ASSMAQETQY
>-|TRBV20-1
SARETPRGLVETQY
>TRBD2|TRBV7-2
ASSLSGGATHEQF
>TRBD1|TRBV6-5
ASSYAGTGNNEQF
>-|TRBV20-1
SARGNRRGAVEKLF
>TRBD2|TRBV20-1
SARRLAGGPSDTQY
>-|TRBV10-3
AITGDPGNEQF
>-|TRBV20-1
SANAGAQPQH
>TRBD1|TRBV5-8
ASSVDRGGNTIY
>-|TRBV6-2/TRBV6-3
ASSTPHRSQETQY
>-|TRBV10-3
AIGDSNQPQH
>-|TRBV9
ASSVGGVNQPQH
>-|TRBV5-1
ASSPGGVGYT
>TRBD1|TRBV12-3/TRBV12-4
ASRGTGTLKSGGYT
>-|TRBV12-3/TRBV12-4
ASLQGSGNTIY
>-|TRBV4-3
ASSQDISYEQY
>-|TRBV12-3/TRBV12-4
ASSRRTAGYT
>-|TRBV20-1
SARDLTNTEAF
>-|TRBV27
ASSLRRAASYYGYT
>-|TRBV20-1
SARRPGEETQY
>TRBD1|TRBV5-5
ASRGGRAVIDTQY
>-|TRBV20-1
SARDLRQTNNQPQH
>-|TRBV7-9
ASSPLTENTEAF
>TRBD1|TRBV20-1
SAPNRGQSTEAF
>TRBD1|TRBV7-9
ASSRGGWDREPNEQF
>-|TRBV20-1
SAAATEGLSGNTIY
>-|TRBV12-3/TRBV12-4
ASSLTGFSNNQQF
>-|TRBV4-3
ASSQDVGETWEKLF
>TRBD1|TRBV10-3
AIRSGGRDSGANVLT
>-|TRBV7-2
ASSFATTTTDTQY
>-|TRBV7-6
ASNSGPNTGELF
>-|TRBV20-1
SASRVRNQPQH
>-|TRBV7-8
ASSLADSNQPQH
>-|TRBV21-1
ASGPLDRASYEQY
>-|TRBV12-3/TRBV12-4
ASRRDTSSTDTQY
>-|TRBV7-2
ASSLGGTRLEAF
>-|TRBV7-9
ASRGVQETQY
>TRBD2|TRBV20-1
SARDPAGGYEQF
>TRBD1|TRBV27
ASSSRDSPNQPQH
>-|TRBV27
ASSLRSPRGGSYEQY
>-|TRBV11-2
ASSLDGPDYEQY
>-|TRBV12-3/TRBV12-4
ASSFLAVLAKNIQY
>TRBD2|TRBV7-2
ASSSPTSGGARDIQY
>-|TRBV20-1
SARAGQSLHYGYT
>TRBD1|TRBV30
ALRGGANTEAF
>-|TRBV5-1
ASSLDGTGELF
>TRBD1|TRBV7-2
ASIPGQGYYEQY
>-|TRBV12-3/TRBV12-4
ASRPQGTGNTIY
>TRBD1|TRBV20-1
SARDPGQGPYEQY